This T cell receptor (beta chain) was captured by sequencing in a study of monozygotic twins with inflammatory bowel disease. Study-wide points: A single strong clonotype or signal linked to IBD was not supported. Repertoire similarity was not found to differ between concordant and discordant twins, possibly from limited power.

CDR3 length: 15 amino acids. Germline V gives CDR1 SGHRS, CDR2 YFSETQ. To note about this clonotype: Its antigen is unknown.

TCRdb reprocessed the 5' RACE reads and reports one entry per CDR3 protein, with no DNA. The sample shows approximately 400,000 distinct CDR3 sequences, and just over 2.5% sits with its ten largest clones. Donors each contributed one blood sample measuring less than 3 ml. The sequence was collected from a human donor with ulcerative colitis or Crohn's disease, or a healthy co-twin of an affected twin (not recorded which). The sequenced sample consisted of blood. The chain uses TRBV5-1 and TRBJ2-3; TCRdb proposes TRBD1, but this gene call is untestable without DNA. The CDR3 sequence is CASSFLQGNTDTQYF.